These 6 T cell receptor beta chains were all obtained from the same sample, sequenced in a study of PD-1 blockade in classical Hodgkin lymphoma (dated by TCRdb to 2020 to 2022). Preparation of the library involved the immunoSEQ multiplex PCR assay. Not all clones reach the TCRdb copy of this immuneACCESS table, which keeps in-frame sequences only. Checked studies attribute under half of the gap to unresolved V genes and leave the rest unexplained. The sample records about 96,000 clones, roughly 91% of which are singletons. Of the sample, just under 2% falls within the top ten clones. The time point label for this specimen denotes: cycle 4 day 1 (C4D1), after more than 5 weeks of nivolumab. Every trial patient had relapsed after autologous stem cell transplantation, and cohorts A, B and C differed in prior brentuximab vedotin exposure. The source material was peripheral blood mononuclear cells (PBMCs), sampled before the fourth cycle of nivolumab. These receptors originate from a human donor with classical Hodgkin lymphoma.

The chain couples TRBV27 to TRBJ2-1; TRBD2 agrees at 16 bases. Germline values: CDR1 MNHEY, CDR2 SMNVEV (reference sequence). This CDR3 is 20 amino acids long. The trim removed 0 bases at V and 7 bases at J, leaving 12 bases unmatched. The CDR3 sequence is CASSLSGTSGRASPRNEQFF. CDR3 DNA: TGTGCCAGCAGTTTATCTGGGACTAGCGGGAGGGCGAGTCCCAGAAATGAGCAGTTCTTC.

This chain joins TRBV15 and TRBJ2-1, with 7 nucleotides matching TRBD2. From germline, CDR1 is LNHNV and CDR2 YYDKDF (reference sequence). V dropped 0 bases and J dropped 1; count of bases not matched to a gene: 6. This CDR3 contains 17 residues. CDR3 nucleotide sequence: TGTGCCACCAGCAGAGATCGACTAGCCAATTCCTACAATGAGCAGTTCTTC. Protein: CATSRDRLANSYNEQFF.

The chain joins TRBV7-8 to TRBJ2-3, with TRBD1 matching over 10 bases. V lost 8 bases, J lost 4 bases, and 9 bases stayed unmatched. Looked up from germline, CDR1 is SGHVS and CDR2 is FQNEAQ. The CDR3 has 15 residues. The CDR3 DNA sequence: TGTGCCAGCGGAGTCCGGGACAGGGGTTCAGATACGCAGTATTTT. Its protein product is CASGVRDRGSDTQYF.

The chain carries TRBV9 and TRBJ2-1; possible D gene TRBD2, 5 bases. CDR1 is SGDLS, CDR2 YYNGEE, per germline. The CDR3 sequence is 16 residues long. The V gene lost 0 bases and the J gene lost 2 bases, with 12 bases spanning the gap. As DNA, the CDR3 is TGTGCCAGCAGCGTAGGTCTAGTGGGAGCCTACAATGAGCAGTTCTTC. Its translation: CASSVGLVGAYNEQFF.

This rearrangement joins TRBV28 to TRBJ1-2, with D possibly matching TRBD1 (6 bases). Trimming shortened V by 0 bases and J by 4 bases, and 9 bases separated the two germline ends. CDR3 length equals 14 residues. In germline, CDR1 is MDHEN, CDR2 SYDVKM. The chain's CDR3 is CASSLWDSVYGYTF. Here the CDR3 DNA reads TGTGCCAGCAGTTTATGGGACAGCGTCTATGGCTACACCTTC.

The CDR3 spells CASSTPTGSSYEQYF. DNA of the CDR3: TGTGCCAGTAGTACTCCGACAGGGAGCTCCTACGAGCAGTACTTC. The chain uses TRBV19 and TRBJ2-7; 7 bases map to TRBD1. CDR3 length: 15 amino acids. V gave up 4 bases and J gave up 0 bases; unmatched junction bases: 6. In germline, CDR1 is LNHDA, CDR2 SQIVND (reference sequence).